The 6 T cell receptor beta chains presented below share a single source sample, sequenced in a study of blood T cell repertoires in COVID-19. Assay used: immunoSEQ multiplex PCR; TCRdb lists only in-frame clones, some missing. The sample contains 200,000 to 250,000 clones, about 82% of which appear only once. Sequences were obtained from PBMCs or T cells enriched from blood (not recorded which). All receptors come from a woman in her forties or fifties who had recovered from COVID-19.

The rearrangement joins TRBV4-2 to TRBJ2-3; D is possibly TRBD2 (6 bases). From germline, CDR1 is LGHNA and CDR2 YNFKEQ. V dropped 5 bases and J dropped 1 base, with 10 bases sitting between them. The CDR3 extends over 14 amino acids. The CDR3 sequence is CASSGTGGTDTQYF. The CDR3 nucleotides are TGTGCCAGCAGCGGGACGGGAGGCACAGATACGCAGTATTTT.

The V and J genes are TRBV24-1 and TRBJ2-1, with 8 bases identical to TRBD2. Per the germline V gene, CDR1 is KGHDR and CDR2 is SFDVKD. V shed 2 bases and J 10 bases; nucleotides not matched to a gene: 12. The CDR3 loop spans 16 amino acids. Here the CDR3 reads CATSDSTNSERGEQFF. CDR3 coding DNA: TGTGCCACCAGTGATTCTACAAACAGTGAGCGGGGGGAGCAGTTCTTC.

This chain uses TRBV27 with TRBJ2-7; maybe TRBD2 (6 bases). V gave up 2 bases and J gave up 3 bases, with 14 bases separating them. This CDR3 contains 15 residues. The germline V gene has CDR1 MNHEY and CDR2 SMNVEV (reference sequence). Here the CDR3 reads CASSLRAGSIYEQYF. The CDR3 DNA is TGTGCCAGCAGTTTACGGGCGGGATCCATCTACGAGCAGTACTTC.

V usage is TRBV5-4 and J usage is TRBJ2-7; 7 positions agree with TRBD2. This CDR3 is 15 amino acids long. Germline V lookup: CDR1 SGHNT, CDR2 YYREEE (reference sequence). V was pared by 0 bases and J by 7 bases, with 10 bases of the junction left unmatched. The CDR3 sequence: CASSLGGAGVREQYF. The CDR3 DNA is TGTGCCAGCAGCTTGGGTGGCGCGGGAGTGAGGGAGCAGTACTTC.

The chain combines TRBV6-2 or TRBV6-3 with TRBJ2-5; D gene ambiguous. This CDR3 has 14 amino acids. Trimming removed 6 bases at V and 1 base at J, with 12 bases between. Germline V gene sequence: CDR1 MNHEY, CDR2 SVGEGT. The DNA of the CDR3 is TGTGCCAGCAGCCCTGGCATCCCCCAAGAGACCCAGTACTTC. Protein: CASSPGIPQETQYF.

The rearrangement links TRBV11-2 to TRBJ2-5; maybe TRBD2 (6 bases). Germline assignment: CDR1 SGHAT and CDR2 FQNNGV. With 5 bases removed from V and 5 bases from J, the gap between germline ends came to 9 bases. The CDR3 sequence is 12 residues long. The CDR3 DNA reads TGTGCCAGCAGCATAGGAGGGGAGACCCAGTACTTC. Its protein product is CASSIGGETQYF.